Below, 24 T cell receptor beta chains from the same sample are listed, as sequenced in a study of T cell clonality in common variable immunodeficiency. Measured with immunoSEQ multiplex PCR; TCRdb has only the in-frame clones, and not every one. This sample has under 35,000 clones and no singletons, with under 4.5% in the ten largest. Specimen: peripheral blood mononuclear cells. These receptors were obtained from a person aged 18-70 years in good health.

In its sample, this clone was seen many times. The read gets to within 3 residues of the CDR3 end, and the germline J gene fills in the rest. The rearrangement joins TRBV27 to TRBJ2-1, with 9 bases that match TRBD2. This CDR3 region has 18 residues. Unmatched junction bases numbered 8, after V lost 2 bases and J lost 0 bases. Germline values: CDR1 MNHEY, CDR2 SMNVEV (reference sequence). CDR3 sequence reads: CASSLNAGGMSSYNEQFF. The DNA read from the CDR3 is TGTGCCAGCAGTTTAAACGCGGGAGGGATGAGCTCCTACAATGAG.

This clone was seen many times. The sequence runs out 3 residues before the end of the CDR3; the remainder is reconstructed from the germline J gene. The chain carries TRBV15 and TRBJ2-1, with 13 nucleotides matching TRBD2. The V segment lost 2 bases and the J segment 6 bases; nucleotides outside the gene matches: 4. The CDR3 extends over 16 amino acids. Germline CDR1 reads LNHNV; CDR2 reads YYDKDF (reference sequence). The CDR3 is CATSRFTSGGANEQFF. CDR3 DNA, as far as it was read: TGTGCCACCAGCAGATTTACTAGCGGGGGGGCCAATGAG.

This clone was counted at least ten times. With the read ending 3 residues before the CDR3 end, the germline J gene is used to fill in that end. V gene TRBV2 combines with J gene TRBJ1-2; unclear D gene. Germline CDR1 SNHLY, CDR2 FYNNEI. V was shortened by 3 bases and J by 2 bases, with 4 bases between the two germline ends. The CDR3 loop spans 12 amino acids. The CDR3 loop reads CASSERNYGYTF. CDR3 bases read: TGTGCCAGCAGTGAGCGAAACTATGGC.

The sample holds many counts of this clone. The read ends 3 residues before the CDR3 terminus; that terminus is restored from the germline J gene. The chain recombines TRBV4-1 with TRBJ2-2; tentative D call: TRBD1 (6 bases). This CDR3 has 17 amino acids. V shed 3 bases and J shed 2 bases, with 16 bases lying between them. CDR1 and CDR2 from the germline V gene are MGHRA and YSYEKL. The CDR3 loop is CASSQGAAVVNTGELFF. The CDR3 DNA, read in part, is TGCGCCAGCAGCCAGGGGGCAGCGGTGGTCAACACCGGGGAG.

This clone has ten or more counts. The same CDR3 arises from other DNA sequences in this sample as well. The CDR3 protein is CASSPTGAMNTEAFF. The sequenced CDR3 bases are TGTGCCAGCAGCCCCACAGGGGCCATGAACACTGAA. This chain connects TRBV7-9 to TRBJ1-1, with 7 bases fitting TRBD1. The read ends 3 residues shy of where the CDR3 ends; the end is completed using the germline J gene. Germline values: CDR1 SEHNR, CDR2 FQNEAQ (reference sequence). The J segment lost 0 bases and the V segment lost 5 bases, leaving 6 bases of the junction unmatched. The CDR3 has 15 residues.

This clone rates as large. The missing CDR3 end, 3 residues past where the read stops, is filled in from the germline J gene. The chain employs TRBV20-1 and TRBJ2-3, with TRBD2 matching 7 bases. V dropped 0 bases and J dropped 1; count of bases not matched to a gene: 4. This CDR3 contains 15 residues. The germline gives CDR1 DFQATT, CDR2 SNEGSKA (reference sequence). The DNA read from the CDR3 is TGCAGTGCTAGAGATCAGGGAGGGCGCACAGATACG. Protein sequence: CSARDQGGRTDT. The CDR3, in full, reads CSARDQGGRTDTQYF.

This clone was counted many times. The CDR3 sequence: CASSREGQRVGNQPQHF. The sequenced CDR3 bases are TGTGCCAGTAGTAGGGAAGGACAGAGGGTTGGCAATCAGCCC. This sequence joins TRBV19 and TRBJ1-5; D is perhaps TRBD1 (6 bases). Coverage ceases 3 residues before the CDR3 finishes, and the germline J gene fills in the end. Trimming removed 4 bases at V and 2 bases at J, with 18 bases between. Germline V lookup: CDR1 LNHDA, CDR2 SQIVND (reference sequence). The CDR3 is 17 residues long.

The sample holds many counts of this clone. The read stops 3 residues short of the end of the CDR3; the missing end is completed from the germline J gene. The chain employs TRBV30 and TRBJ2-5; possible D gene TRBD1, 6 bases. V gave up 1 base and J gave up 5 bases, with 11 bases separating them. The CDR3 covers 13 residues. Germline V CDR1 and CDR2: GTSNPN, SVGIG (reference sequence). The CDR3 region is CAWSDRERETQYF. The part of the CDR3 DNA that was read is TGTGCCTGGAGTGACAGGGAGCGGGAGACC.

This clone appeared many times. The CDR3 DNA, read in part, is TGCGCCAGCAGGCCCGTAGGGGGAGGCGTGTTGGATGAG. It codes for CASRPVGGGVLDE. The complete CDR3 sequence is CASRPVGGGVLDEQFF. The chain recombines TRBV5-1 with TRBJ2-1; D is perhaps TRBD1 or TRBD2 (6 bases each). The read terminates 3 residues ahead of where the CDR3 ends, so the germline J gene completes it. Germline-derived CDR1 and CDR2 are SGHRS and YFSETQ. CDR3 length: 16 amino acids. The V end was cut by 5 bases, the J end by 8 bases, with 23 bases between.

This clone was counted many times. The read ends 3 residues early relative to the CDR3; the germline J gene fills the gap. The rearrangement links TRBV5-1 to TRBJ2-2, with D perhaps matching TRBD2 (5 bases). V dropped 6 bases and J dropped 3 bases, with 15 bases sitting between them. The CDR3 contains 15 residues. Germline CDR1 and CDR2: SGHRS and YFSETQ. The sequenced part of the CDR3 DNA is TGCGCCAGCATGGCAATGGACTCTCACACCGGGGAG. It yields the protein CASMAMDSHTGE. From start to end, the CDR3 is CASMAMDSHTGELFF.

This clone was recorded at least ten times. The CDR3 extends 3 residues past the end of the read, so its final part is completed from the germline J gene. The chain has TRBV2 and TRBJ2-1; D not resolved. The CDR3 has 13 amino acids. Trimming stripped 3 bases from V and 4 bases from J, with 7 bases between. Germline CDR1 SNHLY, CDR2 FYNNEI. CDR3 residues: CASSEWQYNEQFF. The sequenced CDR3 bases are TGTGCCAGCAGTGAGTGGCAGTACAATGAG.

This clone was picked up many times. The sequenced fragment ends 3 residues before the CDR3 boundary, so the rest is inferred from the germline J gene. The V and J genes are TRBV18 and TRBJ2-7, with 12 positions matching TRBD2. CDR3 length equals 16 residues. V dropped 4 bases and J dropped 2; count of bases not matched to a gene: 6. CDR1 is KGHSH and CDR2 is LQKENI in the germline V gene. The chain's CDR3 is CASSLRTSGDTYEQYF. The part of the CDR3 DNA that was read is TGTGCCAGCTCACTCCGGACTAGCGGGGATACCTACGAG. Variable domain in full (rest from reference TRBV18 and TRBJ2-7): NAGVMQNPRHLVRRRGQEARLRCSPMKGHSHVYWYRQLPEEGLKFMVYLQKENIIDESGMPKERFSAEFPKEGPSILRIQQVVRGDSAAYFCASSLRTSGDTYEQYFGPGTRLTVT.

This clone was recorded many times. The read is 3 residues too short to cover the CDR3 end, so that end is filled in from the germline J gene. This chain connects TRBV20-1 to TRBJ2-3, with 8 bases matching TRBD2. In germline, CDR1 is DFQATT, CDR2 SNEGSKA (reference sequence). V shed 6 bases, J shed 5 bases, and the junction held 7 bases outside the gene matches. This CDR3 comprises 13 residues. CDR3 region: CSAHSGGVDTQYF. The sequenced part of the CDR3 DNA is TGCAGTGCCCACAGCGGGGGAGTAGATACG.

In its sample, this clone was seen many times. With the read ending 3 residues before the CDR3 end, the germline J gene is used to fill in that end. The chain carries TRBV5-1 and TRBJ2-1, with 9 bases matching TRBD2. The V gene end was trimmed by 7 bases and the J gene end by 3 bases; junction bases not matched to a gene: 5. Germline CDR1 reads SGHRS; CDR2 reads YFSETQ. This CDR3 contains 14 residues. The CDR3: CASDLAGDYNEQFF. CDR3 bases read: TGCGCCAGCGACTTAGCGGGGGACTACAATGAG.

This clone has more than one count but fewer than ten. The CDR3 extends 3 residues past the end of the read, so its final part is completed from the germline J gene. The chain couples TRBV20-1 to TRBJ1-2, with 10 bases lining up with TRBD1. V shed 3 bases, J shed 0 bases, and the junction held 4 bases outside the gene matches. This CDR3 is built from 15 residues. Germline CDR1 DFQATT, CDR2 SNEGSKA (reference sequence). The DNA read from the CDR3 is TGCAGTGCTAGGACAGGGGGCACAGCTAACTATGGC. It translates to CSARTGGTANYG. The CDR3 reads in full as CSARTGGTANYGYTF.

This clone was observed many times. The CDR3 extends 3 residues past the end of the read, so its final part is completed from the germline J gene. The chain couples TRBV20-1 to TRBJ2-3; tentatively, D is TRBD2 (7 bases). Germline assignment: CDR1 DFQATT and CDR2 SNEGSKA (reference sequence). The CDR3 is 15 residues long. V lost 0 bases to trimming and J lost 5 bases, with 15 bases between them. CDR3 bases read: TGCAGTGCTAGAGAGGAACGGGGGGCCGGAGATACG. Translating gives CSAREERGAGDT. In full, the CDR3 reads CSAREERGAGDTQYF.

This clone was detected many times. CDR3 bases read: TGCGCCAGCAGCCAAGATCACAGAGTCATGAACACTGAA. This translates into CASSQDHRVMNTE. The whole CDR3 protein is CASSQDHRVMNTEAFF. This chain uses TRBV4-1 with TRBJ1-1; no definite D call. The read gets to within 3 residues of the CDR3 end, and the germline J gene fills in the rest. CDR1 is MGHRA, CDR2 YSYEKL, per germline. The CDR3 runs to 16 residues. Trimming shortened V by 0 bases and J by 0 bases, and 11 bases separated the two germline ends.

In this sample, this clone turned up many times. Coverage ceases 3 residues before the CDR3 finishes, and the germline J gene fills in the end. The rearrangement uses TRBV12-3 or TRBV12-4 and TRBJ1-1; 8 bases are shared with TRBD1. Trimming removed 7 bases from V and 1 base from J; junction bases left unmatched: 8. The CDR3 runs to 15 residues. CDR3 amino acids: CASTPEQGGNTEAFF. The CDR3 bases that were read are TGTGCCAGCACCCCGGAACAGGGGGGGAACACTGAA.

This clone was seen ten or more times. The read terminates 3 residues before the CDR3 end, so the remaining end is supplied by the germline J gene. The chain joins TRBV20-1 to TRBJ1-2; D possibly corresponds to TRBD1 (6 bases). The CDR3 is made up of 14 amino acids. Between the trimmed V and J ends, which lost 0 bases and 3 bases, there was a span of 11 bases. Germline values: CDR1 DFQATT, CDR2 SNEGSKA (reference sequence). The sequenced part of the CDR3 DNA is TGCAGTGCTAGAGATCCACAGGGAGACTATGGC. Protein product: CSARDPQGDYG. From start to end, the CDR3 is CSARDPQGDYGYTF.

This clone was seen a handful of times. The CDR3 goes on 3 residues after the read ends, and that part is filled in from the germline J gene. The genes are TRBV5-1 and TRBJ2-5; 14 bases agree with TRBD2. V was pared by 4 bases and J by 5 bases, with 7 bases of the junction left unmatched. The CDR3 sequence is 16 residues long. Per germline, CDR1 SGHRS and CDR2 YFSETQ. The CDR3 here is CASSVGLAGDLETQYF. The sequenced part of the CDR3 DNA is TGCGCCAGCAGCGTGGGACTAGCGGGAGACTTGGAGACC. The variable domain in full, completed from reference TRBV5-1 and TRBJ2-5, reads KAGVTQTPRYLIKTRGQQVTLSCSPISGHRSVSWYQQTPGQGLQFLFEYFSETQRNKGNFPGRFSGRQFSNSRSEMNVSTLELGDSALYLCASSVGLAGDLETQYFGPGTRLLVL.

This clone was recorded many times. The sequenced fragment ends 3 residues before the CDR3 boundary, so the rest is inferred from the germline J gene. This specimen includes other DNA sequences encoding the same CDR3. V usage is TRBV20-1 and J usage is TRBJ1-3; TRBD1 matches 9 bases. The CDR3 contains 14 residues. With V trimmed by 6 bases and J by 9 bases, 12 bases remained unmatched. Germline V CDR1 and CDR2: DFQATT, SNEGSKA (reference sequence). The sequenced part of the CDR3 DNA is TGCAGTGCGGTCATTGGGGACAGGGCGGGCACC. It specifies CSAVIGDRAGT. The whole CDR3 is CSAVIGDRAGTIYF.

This clone was seen at least ten times. The read is 3 residues too short to cover the CDR3 end, so that end is filled in from the germline J gene. The chain combines TRBV7-2 with TRBJ1-2, with a tentative D call TRBD1 (5 bases). CDR1 SGHTA and CDR2 FQGNSA come from the germline V gene. The CDR3 contains 13 residues. The part of the CDR3 DNA that was read is TGTGCCACTGGCCGGGCGGGGCTAGGGGGC. Translated, it gives CATGRAGLGG. The full CDR3 is CATGRAGLGGYTF.

This clone was found many times. The read is 3 residues too short to cover the CDR3 end, so that end is filled in from the germline J gene. The V gene is TRBV9, the J gene TRBJ2-5, with TRBD1 as a possible D gene (6 bases). This CDR3 spans 16 amino acids. V was clipped by 0 bases and J by 2 bases, with 14 bases between them. Germline V CDR1 and CDR2: SGDLS, YYNGEE. This CDR3 is CASSVAPTGGQETQYF. CDR3 DNA (partial): TGTGCCAGCAGCGTAGCTCCGACAGGCGGGCAAGAGACC.

This clone was picked up a small number of times. The CDR3 spells CAWSWKGKAYDYTF. The sequenced part of the CDR3 DNA is TGTGCCTGGAGCTGGAAGGGGAAAGCCTACGAC. V and J are TRBV30 and TRBJ1-2; a weak D match, TRBD1 (5 bases). The read ends 3 residues before the CDR3 terminus; that terminus is restored from the germline J gene. The CDR3 runs to 14 residues. In germline, CDR1 is GTSNPN, CDR2 SVGIG (reference sequence).